These 29 T cell receptor beta chains were sequenced from one sample in a study of blood T cell repertoires in COVID-19. Repertoires were generated with immunoSEQ multiplex PCR, while TCRdb's copy carries only in-frame clones and drops some. The sample includes tens of thousands of clones, around nine tenths of them seen just once. Sequencing used peripheral blood. The origin of the receptors is an elderly woman with acute or convalescent COVID-19.

CDR3 sequence reads: CASSFRDRVYNTEAFF. The DNA of the CDR3 is TGTGCCAGCAGCTTCCGGGACAGGGTTTATAACACTGAAGCTTTCTTT. J is TRBJ1-1 and V is TRBV5-5; TRBD1 matches 9 bases. Germline CDR1 and CDR2: SGHKS and YYEKEE (reference sequence). The CDR3 runs to 16 residues. After removal of 2 bases from V and 2 bases from J, the junction contained 7 bases not matched to a gene.

V usage is TRBV2 and J usage is TRBJ2-1; 9 positions agree with TRBD1. From germline, CDR1 is SNHLY and CDR2 FYNNEI. V shed 6 bases, J shed 3 bases, and the junction held 6 bases outside the gene matches. CDR3 size: 15 residues. The DNA for the CDR3 is TGTGCCAGCAGGAAACGGGGACAGGGCTACAATGAGCAGTTCTTC. This encodes CASRKRGQGYNEQFF. The full variable domain, its missing parts supplied by reference TRBV2 and TRBJ2-1, is EPEVTQTPSHQVTQMGQEVILRCVPISNHLYFYWYRQILGQKVEFLVSFYNNEISEKSEIFDDQFSVERPDGSNFTLKIRSTKLEDSAMYFCASRKRGQGYNEQFFGPGTRLTVL.

The chain joins TRBV19 to TRBJ2-2; 7 positions agree with TRBD1. With V trimmed by 3 bases and J by 5 bases, 9 bases remained unmatched. The CDR3 sequence is 16 residues long. CDR1 LNHDA and CDR2 SQIVND come from the germline V gene (reference sequence). CDR3 bases: TGTGCCAGTAGTATCCCTCAGGGGGTGGGGACCGGGGAGCTGTTTTTT. Amino acids: CASSIPQGVGTGELFF.

The rearrangement uses TRBV4-1 and TRBJ2-3; 7 nucleotides agree with TRBD2. Germline values: CDR1 MGHRA, CDR2 YSYEKL. The V and J ends lost 4 bases and 0 bases, in that order; junction bases with no gene match: 10. This CDR3 comprises 17 residues. CDR3 residues: CASSPSGVISSTDTQYF. The CDR3 DNA reads as TGCGCCAGCAGCCCCAGCGGGGTAATCTCTAGCACAGATACGCAGTATTTT.

The CDR3 DNA reads as TGTGCCAGCAGCCAAGATTCCGGGGGGTACGAGCAGTACTTC. This translates into CASSQDSGGYEQYF. The J gene is TRBJ2-7, the V gene TRBV4-2, with 7 bases identical to TRBD2. This CDR3 spans 14 amino acids. Losses at the gene ends were 0 bases for V and 4 bases for J; bases not matched to a gene: 3. The germline CDR1 and CDR2 sequences are LGHNA and YNFKEQ.

This clone was observed a few times. The chain couples TRBV10-3 to TRBJ2-6, with a weak D call TRBD1 (5 bases). Germline loops: CDR1 ENHRY, CDR2 SYGVKD. The CDR3 is made up of 15 amino acids. Trimming removed 6 bases at V and 0 bases at J, with 9 bases between. The CDR3 nucleotides read TGTGCCATCAGCCGACAGAGCTCTGGGGCCAACGTCCTGACTTTC. Translation gives CAISRQSSGANVLTF.

The rearrangement uses TRBV5-1 and TRBJ1-2, with 11 positions matching TRBD1. Looked up from germline, CDR1 is SGHRS and CDR2 is YFSETQ. J was trimmed by 3 bases and V by 2 bases; bases with no gene match: 9. CDR3 length equals 17 residues. The CDR3: CASSFPLGTGGHYGYTF. In nucleotides, the CDR3 is TGCGCCAGCAGCTTCCCCCTCGGGACAGGGGGACACTATGGCTACACCTTC.

This clone has only one observation. V and J are TRBV13 and TRBJ1-1; a weak D match, TRBD1 (5 bases). Between the trimmed V and J ends, which lost 3 bases and 2 bases, there was a span of 13 bases. CDR1 PRHDT and CDR2 FYEKMQ come from the germline V gene (reference sequence). The CDR3 loop spans 15 amino acids. The DNA of the CDR3 is TGTGCCAGCAGCTTTTCAGGGCTTGACAACACTGAAGCTTTCTTT. It is translated as CASSFSGLDNTEAFF.

CDR3 sequence: CASSREGTSGRRATDTQYF. In DNA form, the CDR3 reads TGCGCCAGCAGCCGGGAGGGGACTAGCGGGAGAAGGGCCACAGATACGCAGTATTTT. V is TRBV5-1 and J is TRBJ2-3; 14 bases align to TRBD2. Germline CDR1 SGHRS, CDR2 YFSETQ. V lost 4 bases and J lost 2; bases outside the gene matches: 12. This CDR3 comprises 19 residues.

V is TRBV14 and J is TRBJ2-6; D is ambiguous. This CDR3 is built from 16 residues. Germline assignment: CDR1 SGHDN and CDR2 FVKESK. V lost 0 bases and J 0 bases, leaving 6 bases between the germline ends. CDR3 coding DNA: TGTGCCAGCAGCCAAGATCTCCGCTCTGGGGCCAACGTCCTGACTTTC. Its translation: CASSQDLRSGANVLTF.

This clone was found a few times. The chain joins TRBV2 to TRBJ1-5; no definite D call. V was pared by 6 bases and J by 1 base, with 22 bases between. CDR3 length: 18 amino acids. Looked up from germline, CDR1 is SNHLY and CDR2 is FYNNEI. The CDR3 nucleotides are TGTGCCAGCAGCCCCGAGGGATCAGGATTTTTCAGCAATCAGCCCCAGCATTTT. It specifies CASSPEGSGFFSNQPQHF.

The chain uses TRBV6-6 and TRBJ1-1; 8 bases agree with TRBD1. Trimming cost V 6 bases and J 2 bases; bases outside gene matches: 5. Germline values: CDR1 MNHNY, CDR2 SVGAGI (reference sequence). The CDR3 sequence is 14 residues long. CDR3 coding DNA: TGTGCCAGCAGGCGAGGACAGGGAAACACTGAAGCTTTCTTT. As protein: CASRRGQGNTEAFF.

This clone was picked up one time. The chain joins TRBV5-4 to TRBJ2-1; 10 positions agree with TRBD1. The CDR3 has 15 amino acids. The J segment lost 8 bases and the V segment lost 5 bases, leaving 10 bases of the junction unmatched. Germline loops: CDR1 SGHNT, CDR2 YYREEE (reference sequence). Here the CDR3 DNA reads TGTGCCAGCAGTATACCGGGACAGGGGAGCCATGAGCAGTTCTTC. Its protein is CASSIPGQGSHEQFF.

The chain combines TRBV5-1 with TRBJ2-7, with 13 positions matching TRBD2. The length of the CDR3 is 15 residues. Unmatched junction bases numbered 4, after V lost 4 bases and J lost 3 bases. CDR1 and CDR2 (germline): SGHRS, YFSETQ. The CDR3 DNA reads as TGCGCCAGCAGCGGACTAGCGGGAGCTAACTACGAGCAGTACTTC. It specifies CASSGLAGANYEQYF. The entire variable domain, with the rest obtained from reference TRBV5-1 and TRBJ2-7, is as follows: KAGVTQTPRYLIKTRGQQVTLSCSPISGHRSVSWYQQTPGQGLQFLFEYFSETQRNKGNFPGRFSGRQFSNSRSEMNVSTLELGDSALYLCASSGLAGANYEQYFGPGTRLTVT.

This chain links TRBV19 with TRBJ1-2, with D perhaps matching TRBD1 (6 bases). Germline-derived CDR1 and CDR2 are LNHDA and SQIVND (reference sequence). The V end lost 4 bases, the J end lost 5 bases, and 20 bases lay between the germline ends. The CDR3 totals 16 residues. The CDR3 DNA sequence: TGTGCCAGTAGTACGACCTGGGACATCGTCGCATATGGCTACACCTTC. Its translation is CASSTTWDIVAYGYTF.

The V gene is TRBV20-1, the J gene TRBJ1-2, with D unclear. The V end was cut by 3 bases, the J end by 2 bases, with 7 bases between. Germline CDR1 is DFQATT and CDR2 is SNEGSKA (reference sequence). This CDR3 has 12 residues. The CDR3 bases are TGCAGTGCTAGTGGGCCAAACTATGGCTACACCTTC. This sequence encodes CSASGPNYGYTF.

This clone was seen just once. The rearrangement links TRBV5-8 to TRBJ1-2; D unresolved. Germline values: CDR1 SGHTS, CDR2 YDEGEE. The CDR3 extends over 15 amino acids. V lost 2 bases, J lost 5 bases, and 16 bases lay in between. The CDR3 DNA is TGTGCCAGCAGCTTATGGCAGGCCAGGATTTATGGCTACACCTTC. This gives the protein CASSLWQARIYGYTF.

J is TRBJ2-2 and V is TRBV11-3; 10 bases align to TRBD1. Losses at the gene ends were 5 bases for V and 2 bases for J; bases not matched to a gene: 2. Germline V gives CDR1 SGHNT, CDR2 YENEEA. The CDR3 is made up of 15 amino acids. The CDR3 DNA follows: TGTGCCAGCAGCAGGACAGGGGGTAACACCGGGGAGCTGTTTTTT. Residues: CASSRTGGNTGELFF.

The V call is TRBV15, the J call TRBJ2-2; unclear D gene. Looked up from germline, CDR1 is LNHNV and CDR2 is YYDKDF (reference sequence). CDR3 length: 13 amino acids. Trimming removed 6 bases from V and 4 bases from J, with 9 bases in between. The CDR3 nucleotides read TGTGCCACCAGGAGCTCGGGCACCGGGGAGCTGTTTTTT. It encodes CATRSSGTGELFF.

J is TRBJ1-5 and V is TRBV2; tentatively, D is TRBD1 (6 bases). Trimming took off 7 bases at V and 5 bases at J, with 12 bases between the two ends. The CDR3 loop spans 13 amino acids. Germline values: CDR1 SNHLY, CDR2 FYNNEI. CDR3 region: CASNGQLDQPQHF. The CDR3 nucleotides read TGTGCCAGCAACGGACAGCTGGATCAGCCCCAGCATTTT. Variable domain in full (rest from reference TRBV2 and TRBJ1-5): EPEVTQTPSHQVTQMGQEVILRCVPISNHLYFYWYRQILGQKVEFLVSFYNNEISEKSEIFDDQFSVERPDGSNFTLKIRSTKLEDSAMYFCASNGQLDQPQHFGDGTRLSIL.

The chain joins TRBV19 to TRBJ1-3; D ambiguous. Germline V lookup: CDR1 LNHDA, CDR2 SQIVND (reference sequence). CDR3 length: 16 residues. V dropped 3 bases and J dropped 7 bases, with 19 bases sitting between them. In DNA, the CDR3 is TGTGCCAGTAGTATGATCAACCGGGAGCGACGGAACACCATATATTTT. Translating gives CASSMINRERRNTIYF.

A single count supports this clone. V and J are TRBV5-4 and TRBJ2-3; the D is unclear. Per the germline V gene, CDR1 is SGHNT and CDR2 is YYREEE (reference sequence). The V end lost 0 bases, the J end lost 3 bases, and 11 bases lay between the germline ends. The CDR3 is made up of 15 amino acids. CDR3: CASSLGTYGTDTQYF. CDR3 DNA: TGTGCCAGCAGCTTGGGAACATACGGGACAGATACGCAGTATTTT.

The V call is TRBV5-1, the J call TRBJ2-1, with 7 nucleotides matching TRBD2. With V trimmed by 1 base and J by 9 bases, 16 bases remained unmatched. This CDR3 contains 17 residues. Germline CDR1 is SGHRS and CDR2 is YFSETQ. In DNA form, the CDR3 reads TGCGCCAGCAGCTTGCAACCAGGCGGGAGTATGGCCAGTGAGCAGTTCTTC. It specifies CASSLQPGGSMASEQFF.

This clone was detected a few times. V gene TRBV18 combines with J gene TRBJ2-1, with TRBD2 identical over 9 bases. Germline V gene sequence: CDR1 KGHSH, CDR2 LQKENI. V gave up 3 bases and J gave up 9 bases; unmatched junction bases: 12. This CDR3 is built from 16 residues. The CDR3: CASSPRPLGAGGEQFF. The CDR3 DNA follows: TGTGCCAGCTCACCCCGACCTTTGGGAGCGGGGGGTGAGCAGTTCTTC.

The chain recombines TRBV3-1 (or the pseudogene TRBV3-2) with TRBJ1-2; 8 bases are shared with TRBD1. The CDR3 consists of 14 residues. Trimming at V came to 7 bases and at J to 0 bases, leaving 4 bases not matched to a gene. Germline V gives CDR1 LGHDT, CDR2 YNNKEL (reference sequence). The CDR3 nucleotides are TGTGCCAGCAACGGACAGGGAGCTAACTATGGCTACACCTTC. It is translated as CASNGQGANYGYTF.

The CDR3 DNA reads TGTGCCAGCAACAGGGGGGGTTATGGCTACACCTTC. Protein: CASNRGGYGYTF. The rearrangement links TRBV7-2 to TRBJ1-2; 8 bases line up with TRBD1. V lost 7 bases and J lost 5; bases outside the gene matches: 3. This CDR3 region has 12 residues. CDR1 is SGHTA and CDR2 is FQGNSA in the germline V gene.

The chain uses TRBV5-6 and TRBJ2-3, with TRBD2 identical over 8 bases. The CDR3 extends over 13 amino acids. The J segment lost 4 bases and the V segment lost 6 bases, leaving 4 bases of the junction unmatched. The germline CDR1 and CDR2 sequences are SGHDT and YYEEEE. CDR3 bases: TGTGCCAGCATCACCGGGGGGGCAGATACGCAGTATTTT. It codes for CASITGGADTQYF.

The gene calls are TRBV2 and TRBJ1-3; TRBD1 might be the D (5 bases). V lost 2 bases and J lost 2, with 13 bases in between. Germline lookup yields CDR1 SNHLY and CDR2 FYNNEI. The CDR3 is 16 residues long. Here the CDR3 DNA reads TGTGCCAGCAGTGAAAGGGGACTTTCGACTGGAAACACCATATATTTT. This codes for CASSERGLSTGNTIYF. Filled out from reference TRBV2 and TRBJ1-3, the complete variable domain reads EPEVTQTPSHQVTQMGQEVILRCVPISNHLYFYWYRQILGQKVEFLVSFYNNEISEKSEIFDDQFSVERPDGSNFTLKIRSTKLEDSAMYFCASSERGLSTGNTIYFGEGSWLTVV.

This sequence joins TRBV7-9 and TRBJ1-1, with 10 nucleotides matching TRBD1. Germline V lookup: CDR1 SEHNR, CDR2 FQNEAQ (reference sequence). The CDR3 contains 19 residues. V lost 5 bases and J lost 2; bases outside the gene matches: 17. CDR3 amino acids: CASSPVGRTGGLKNTEAFF. For the CDR3, the DNA is TGTGCCAGCAGCCCGGTGGGTAGGACAGGGGGATTGAAAAACACTGAAGCTTTCTTT.